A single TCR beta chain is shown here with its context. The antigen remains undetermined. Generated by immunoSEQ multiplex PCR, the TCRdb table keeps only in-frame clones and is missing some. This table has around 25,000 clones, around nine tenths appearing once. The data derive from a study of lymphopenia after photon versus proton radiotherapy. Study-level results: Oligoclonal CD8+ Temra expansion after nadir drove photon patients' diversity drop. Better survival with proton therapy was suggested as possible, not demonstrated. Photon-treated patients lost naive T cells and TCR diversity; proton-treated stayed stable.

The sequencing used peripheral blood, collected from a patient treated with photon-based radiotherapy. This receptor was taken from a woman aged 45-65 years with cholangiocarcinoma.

The CDR3 region has the DNA TGTGCCAGCAGTGGGGTCGGGGGCCCGAACACCGGGGAGCTGTTTTTT. Translated: CASSGVGGPNTGELFF. The chain is built from TRBV6-1 and TRBJ2-2; D is possibly TRBD1 or TRBD2 (6 bases each). This CDR3 is 16 amino acids long. V lost 4 bases and J 0 bases, leaving 12 bases between the germline ends. CDR1 is MNHNS, CDR2 SASEGT, per germline.